A single sample is the source of the 17 T cell receptor beta chains below, sequenced in a study of T cells expressing NK-cell markers (dated by TCRdb to 2020 to 2021). Library preparation employed 5' RACE. These reads were obtained on an Illumina HiSeq 2000. TCRdb reprocessed the reads into one record per CDR3 protein sequence, lacking DNA. This sample's table carries about 370,000 distinct CDR3 sequences. Approximately 12% of the sample comes from the top ten. The sample consisted of blood T cells: a sorted CD56 or NKG2C T cell subset, CD4+ or CD8+ T cells, or bulk PBMC T cells (not recorded which). All receptors come from a woman aged 45 to 65 in good health. Donor details come from another sample of the same person, matched by shared clones.

The rearrangement links TRBV12-3 or TRBV12-4 to TRBJ1-1. The CDR3 contains 15 residues. The CDR3 reads CASRKSPVWSTEAFF.

The rearrangement uses TRBV5-1 and TRBJ1-4; absent DNA, TCRdb's TRBD1 call cannot be checked. Germline V gene lookup returns CDR1 SGHRS and CDR2 YFSETQ. The CDR3 totals 16 residues. The CDR3 sequence: CASSFGGQVSNEKLFF.

This chain connects TRBV27 to TRBJ2-2; without DNA, the TCRdb call of TRBD2 cannot be checked. This CDR3 region has 14 residues. The germline gives CDR1 MNHEY, CDR2 SMNVEV (reference sequence). This chain's CDR3 is CASSLAGTAGELFF.

This chain uses TRBV3-1 with TRBJ2-1; TCRdb proposes TRBD1, but this gene call is untestable without DNA. The germline V gene has CDR1 LGHDT and CDR2 YNNKEL (reference sequence). The CDR3 contains 14 residues. CDR3 region: CASSQAGGVNEQFF.

The chain carries TRBV29-1 and TRBJ1-1. CDR1 SQVTM and CDR2 ANQGSEA come from the germline V gene. The CDR3 has 14 residues. This chain's CDR3 is CSVGRSQGSTEAFF.

The rearrangement joins TRBV20-1 to TRBJ2-4; TCRdb reports TRBD1, a call that lacks DNA to check it against. The CDR3 length is 14 residues. The germline gives CDR1 DFQATT, CDR2 SNEGSKA (reference sequence). CDR3 sequence reads: CSAGTPLAKNIQYF.

V gene TRBV28 combines with J gene TRBJ2-5; TCRdb's D call of TRBD2 is untestable without DNA. Per the germline V gene, CDR1 is MDHEN and CDR2 is SYDVKM. This CDR3 is 12 amino acids long. Here the CDR3 reads CASCSGSQTQYF.

This chain uses TRBV20-1 with TRBJ1-6; there is no DNA to check the TCRdb D call of TRBD1. There are 14 residues in the CDR3. Germline V gene data show CDR1 as DFQATT and CDR2 as SNEGSKA (reference sequence). CDR3 loop: CSAKKDKDNSPLHF.

V gene TRBV25-1 combines with J gene TRBJ2-3; TCRdb picks TRBD1, but there is no DNA to check that call. CDR3 length: 16 residues. Germline V gives CDR1 MGHDK, CDR2 SYGVNS. CDR3 loop: CASSDPADMYTDTQYF.

The gene calls are TRBV20-1 and TRBJ2-1. Looked up from germline, CDR1 is DFQATT and CDR2 is SNEGSKA (reference sequence). The CDR3 is 13 amino acids. CDR3 protein: CSARDPSPPEQFF.

This chain links TRBV29-1 with TRBJ1-3; TCRdb returns TRBD1, unconfirmable since there is no DNA. Germline CDR1 and CDR2: SQVTM and ANQGSEA. The CDR3 totals 16 residues. This CDR3 is CSVEGGQGYSGNTIYF. The variable domain in full, completed from reference TRBV29-1 and TRBJ1-3, reads SAVISQKPSRDICQRGTSLTIQCQVDSQVTMMFWYRQQPGQSLTLIATANQGSEATYESGFVIDKFPISRPNLTFSTLTVSNMSPEDSSIYLCSVEGGQGYSGNTIYFGEGSWLTVV.

J is TRBJ2-2 and V is TRBV6-1; TCRdb's D call of TRBD2 is untestable without DNA. Per germline, CDR1 MNHNS and CDR2 SASEGT. This CDR3 has 14 residues. The CDR3 reads CASASSEAGELFFF.

The chain joins TRBV19 to TRBJ2-5; TCRdb's D gene call, TRBD2, goes unchecked for lack of DNA. The germline V gene encodes CDR1 LNHDA and CDR2 SQIVND (reference sequence). The CDR3 is 13 amino acids. The CDR3 region is CASSSGGAGTQYF. The whole variable domain, remainder taken from reference TRBV19 and TRBJ2-5, is DGGITQSPKYLFRKEGQNVTLSCEQNLNHDAMYWYRQDPGQGLRLIYYSQIVNDFQKGDIAEGYSVSREKKESFPLTVTSAQKNPTAFYLCASSSGGAGTQYFGPGTRLLVL.

This chain links TRBV20-1 with TRBJ2-5; no DNA is available, so the TRBD2 call from TCRdb remains unchecked. This CDR3 comprises 14 residues. CDR1 and CDR2 (germline): DFQATT, SNEGSKA (reference sequence). CDR3 sequence reads: CSAIALAGTETQYF.

The rearrangement uses TRBV6-1 and TRBJ2-1; TCRdb calls TRBD2, which cannot be checked without DNA. CDR1 and CDR2 (germline): MNHNS, SASEGT. The CDR3 runs to 15 residues. CDR3 in amino acids: CASSSWAGGINEQFF.

This sequence joins TRBV15 and TRBJ2-1. Germline-derived CDR1 and CDR2 are LNHNV and YYDKDF (reference sequence). This CDR3 is built from 14 residues. The CDR3 sequence: CATSLRSSYNEQFF.

The rearrangement links TRBV18 to TRBJ2-2. Germline V gene sequence: CDR1 KGHSH, CDR2 LQKENI. The CDR3 spans 14 residues. The CDR3 here is CASSPITGTGELFF.